This TCR beta chain was sequenced during a study of blood T cell repertoires in COVID-19. Study summary: The United States, Italy and Spain supplied acute and convalescent COVID-19 samples. T cells, B-cell-depleted T cells, or PBMCs supplied cDNA or gDNA.

Assay used: immunoSEQ multiplex PCR; TCRdb lists only in-frame clones, some missing. The top ten clones hold 1.7% of a sample with about 400,000 clones, around nine tenths of them seen once. Cohorts were determined from participant-reported clinical history. Recovery meant two consecutive negative NP/OP PCR tests, professional clearance, or resolved symptoms. This CDR3 is built from 17 residues. Germline lookup yields CDR1 SGHRS and CDR2 YFSETQ. V lost 1 base and J lost 7; bases outside the gene matches: 9. The TCR originated in a woman aged 25 to 45 who had recovered from COVID-19. The sequenced sample was PBMCs or T cells enriched from blood (not recorded which). This sequence joins TRBV5-1 and TRBJ2-2; 11 bases line up with TRBD1. CDR3 amino acids: CASSLPRTGGFGGELFF. DNA of the CDR3: TGCGCCAGCAGCTTGCCAAGGACAGGGGGCTTCGGCGGGGAGCTGTTTTTT. The complete variable domain, with remaining parts taken from reference TRBV5-1 and TRBJ2-2, reads KAGVTQTPRYLIKTRGQQVTLSCSPISGHRSVSWYQQTPGQGLQFLFEYFSETQRNKGNFPGRFSGRQFSNSRSEMNVSTLELGDSALYLCASSLPRTGGFGGELFFGEGSRLTVL.